This TCR beta chain was found in a study of metastatic and nonmetastatic thyroid tumors. Turning to the study itself: Thyroid patients, malignant and benign, had repertoires compared across blood and tumor or nodule tissue.

A few counts support this clone. This CDR3 has 15 amino acids. Trimming removed 6 bases from V and 7 bases from J; junction bases left unmatched: 9. Source study methods: The authors used CDR3 differences across clinicopathological groups to build a distant-metastasis classifier for papillary thyroid cancer. TCRdb reassembled clones from the PCR reads with MiXCR. TCRdb, not the authors, supplied the V and J calls. The sample holds around 45,000 clones, about 4% seen once. Treatment of any kind had been given to no patient before thyroid surgery. The material sequenced was blood. The TCR originated in a female donor with papillary thyroid cancer or a benign thyroid nodule (not recorded which). Some clones in this sample may be carry-over from other donors' samples. The J gene is TRBJ2-7, the V gene TRBV12-3 or TRBV12-4; 13 positions agree with TRBD2. The CDR3 protein is CASSPGLAGVGEQYF. In DNA, the CDR3 is TGTGCCAGCAGCCCAGGACTAGCGGGAGTGGGGGAGCAGTACTTC.